This T cell receptor (beta chain) derives from a study of T cells after yellow fever vaccination. About the study: The authors prepared low-cell-number fractions using SMART-Seq v4 Ultra Low Input.

The CDR3 extends over 14 amino acids. The trim removed 6 bases at V and 6 bases at J, leaving 0 bases unmatched. CDR1 is MNHNY, CDR2 SVGAGI, per germline (reference sequence). This clonotype was seen many times. In making TCR cDNA, 5'RACE template switching added a universal primer site and UMIs to it. TCRdb re-called the 5' RACE reads with MiXCR, one entry per CDR3 protein. The table lists around 25,000 distinct CDR3 sequences, 4.5% of them singletons. The chain employs TRBV6-6 and TRBJ2-2, with TRBD2 identical over 14 bases. This TCR was recovered from a young man who received the YFV17D yellow fever vaccine. The specimen was PBMCs, either bulk or a sorted T-cell subset (CD4+, CD8+, memory, or dextramer-sorted; not recorded which), collected on the day of the yellow fever booster vaccination. For the CDR3, the DNA is TGTGCCAGCAGGACTAGCGGGGGGGCCGGGGAGCTGTTTTTT. As protein: CASRTSGGAGELFF.